The 13 T cell receptor beta chains below all came from one sample that was sequenced in a study of T cell repertoires in cytomegalovirus infection. TCRdb called the reads again in MiXCR, with one record for every CDR3 protein. The table has about 450,000 distinct CDR3 sequences, approximately 32% seen once. Material for sequencing was PBMCs. The source is a human donor in good health (CMV status not recorded). Some clones in this sample may be carry-over from other donors' samples.

This chain links TRBV7-2 with TRBJ2-5, with TRBD2 identical over 9 bases. The CDR3 runs 17 residues. Germline V CDR1 and CDR2: SGHTA, FQGNSA. V was pared by 3 bases and J by 5 bases, with 13 bases of the junction left unmatched. The CDR3 nucleotides read TGTGCCAGCAGCTTTCCCCGTAGCGGGGGCTGGGGGGAGACCCAGTACTTC. Protein product: CASSFPRSGGWGETQYF.

In this sample, this clonotype turned up many times. The chain links TRBV7-2 to TRBJ1-2; D is unclear. Trimming stripped 1 base from V and 0 bases from J, with 9 bases between. The CDR3 loop spans 15 amino acids. Germline values: CDR1 SGHTA, CDR2 FQGNSA. CDR3 DNA sequence: TGTGCCAGCAGCTTAGGGGTGGGAGCTAACTATGGCTACACCTTC. Its protein product is CASSLGVGANYGYTF.

This clonotype was seen just once. A much larger clone differs from this one at a single base, so this may be a read error. The chain recombines TRBV12-3 or TRBV12-4 with TRBJ1-3, with D perhaps matching TRBD1 (5 bases). The CDR3 loop spans 17 amino acids. The CDR3 DNA is TGTGCCAGCAGTTTTCGGGGACTTTCGGCTACCGGAAACACCAGATATTTT. This encodes CASSFRGLSATGNTRYF.

This clonotype was counted a few times. The chain links TRBV24-1 to TRBJ2-2; D call uncertain. Germline V gene lookup returns CDR1 KGHDR and CDR2 SFDVKD. The CDR3 runs to 13 residues. V was cut by 6 bases and J by 1 base, with 5 bases left in between. The CDR3 coding sequence is TGTGCCACCAGTCGCAGGAACACCGGGGAGCTGTTTTTT. It is translated as CATSRRNTGELFF.

J is TRBJ1-4 and V is TRBV15, with TRBD1 matching 8 bases. This CDR3 contains 14 residues. Germline V gene data show CDR1 as LNHNV and CDR2 as YYDKDF (reference sequence). Trimming cost V 5 bases and J 11 bases; bases outside gene matches: 10. CDR3 sequence: CATSAQGARWKLFF. CDR3 in DNA: TGTGCCACCAGCGCTCAGGGGGCGAGGTGGAAACTGTTTTTT.

This clonotype was seen a few times. J is TRBJ2-2 and V is TRBV12-3 or TRBV12-4, with D possibly matching TRBD1 (6 bases). This CDR3 has 15 residues. Trimming took 7 bases from V and 6 from J, leaving 18 bases between them. CDR3 residues: CASTRFSGDPGELFF. The CDR3 DNA follows: TGTGCCAGCACCAGATTCTCAGGGGACCCCGGGGAGCTGTTTTTT.

This clonotype was recorded many times. The V call is TRBV7-2, the J call TRBJ1-2; D is unclear. The V end lost 5 bases, the J end lost 5 bases, and 21 bases lay between the germline ends. CDR1 is SGHTA, CDR2 FQGNSA, per germline. The CDR3 extends over 16 amino acids. The CDR3 is CASSAGPGPDRYGYTF. The DNA of the CDR3 is TGTGCCAGCAGCGCCGGCCCCGGGCCCGATAGATATGGCTACACCTTC.

A remark on this clonotype: A much larger clonotype is one base distant, so this may be a read error. V and J are TRBV7-9 and TRBJ1-4; 7 bases are a match to TRBD1. The CDR3 contains 14 residues. Unmatched junction bases numbered 7, after V lost 5 bases and J lost 7 bases. CDR1 SEHNR and CDR2 FQNEAQ come from the germline V gene (reference sequence). DNA of the CDR3: TGTGCCAGCAGCCGACAGGGAAGTTGTGAAAAACTGTTTTTT. This codes for CASSRQGSCEKLFF. The complete variable domain, with remaining parts taken from reference TRBV7-9 and TRBJ1-4, reads DTGVSQNPRHKITKRGQNVTFRCDPISEHNRLYWYRQTLGQGPEFLTYFQNEAQLEKSRLLSDRFSAERPKGSFSTLEIQRTEQGDSAMYLCASSRQGSCEKLFFGSGTQLSVL.

This clonotype occurred once. A much larger clone is a single base away; this may be a read error. This sequence joins TRBV7-2 and TRBJ1-6; TRBD1 aligns across 7 bases. The germline gives CDR1 SGHTA, CDR2 FQGNSA. Losses at the gene ends were 4 bases for V and 4 bases for J; bases not matched to a gene: 4. The CDR3 extends over 15 amino acids. CDR3 amino acids: CASSCGQEYNSPLHF. Written as DNA, the CDR3 is TGTGCCAGCAGCTGCGGACAGGAATATAATTCACCCCTCCACTTT.

Only a few counts were recorded for this clonotype. The genes are TRBV12-3 or TRBV12-4 and TRBJ1-2; possibly TRBD1 for D (6 bases). V gave up 2 bases and J gave up 8 bases, with 12 bases separating them. The CDR3 is made up of 13 amino acids. The CDR3 reads CASSLMGHRGYTF. In DNA form, the CDR3 reads TGTGCCAGCAGTTTAATGGGACACAGGGGCTACACCTTC.

This chain's CDR3 is CASSFTAGHSYGYTF. The CDR3 coding sequence is TGTGCCAGCAGCTTTACCGCGGGACATAGCTATGGCTACACCTTC. J is TRBJ1-2 and V is TRBV6-5; D is perhaps TRBD1 (6 bases). This CDR3 has 15 amino acids. The germline V gene has CDR1 MNHEY and CDR2 SVGAGI. V was shortened by 6 bases and J by 4 bases, with 18 bases between the two germline ends.

The chain uses TRBV24-1 and TRBJ1-2; D remains ambiguous. Trimming cost V 3 bases and J 8 bases, with 15 bases left between them. CDR3 length: 14 residues. Germline lookup yields CDR1 KGHDR and CDR2 SFDVKD. The CDR3 region is CATSDPGNLGGYTF. Written as DNA, the CDR3 is TGTGCCACCAGTGATCCCGGGAACCTGGGAGGCTACACCTTC.

About this clonotype: This clone may be a read error of a much larger clone one base away. The gene calls are TRBV12-3 or TRBV12-4 and TRBJ1-1, with 8 bases identical to TRBD1. This CDR3 comprises 14 residues. The CDR3 bases are TGTGCCAGCAGGGTGGGACAGGTTCCCACTGAAGCTTCCTTT. Translated: CASRVGQVPTEASF.